The 20 T cell receptor beta chains given below trace back to one sample, sequenced in a study of early T cells in non-severe SARS-CoV-2 infection. TCRdb recomputed calls from the 5' RACE reads with MiXCR, one row per CDR3 protein. The table lists 70,000 to 85,000 distinct CDR3 sequences, roughly an eighth of them singletons. Sequenced material: whole blood, taken at baseline. These receptors came from an adult who was a healthcare worker with PCR-confirmed SARS-CoV-2 infection or an uninfected control (not recorded which). The donor label of this sample is uncertain.

The chain links TRBV2 to TRBJ2-2; the D is unclear. The CDR3 covers 12 residues. In germline, CDR1 is SNHLY, CDR2 FYNNEI. Trimming shortened V by 6 bases and J by 8 bases, and 10 bases separated the two germline ends. The CDR3 loop is CASRQLQGELFF. In DNA form, the CDR3 reads TGTGCCAGCAGGCAACTGCAGGGGGAGCTGTTTTTT.

The J gene is TRBJ2-3, the V gene TRBV20-1; 10 nucleotides match TRBD2. With V trimmed by 5 bases and J by 1 base, 3 bases remained unmatched. Germline CDR1 DFQATT, CDR2 SNEGSKA (reference sequence). This CDR3 comprises 14 residues. The CDR3 nucleotides read TGCAGTGCTCCTACTAGCGGGGGCACAGATACGCAGTATTTT. It codes for CSAPTSGGTDTQYF.

This clonotype has at least ten counts. V gene TRBV30 combines with J gene TRBJ1-2, with D perhaps matching TRBD1 (5 bases). Germline lookup yields CDR1 GTSNPN and CDR2 SVGIG (reference sequence). Trimming cost V 4 bases and J 4 bases, with 13 bases left between them. The CDR3 totals 13 residues. The CDR3 DNA follows: TGTGCCTGGACAGGGCCGAGTTCCTATGGCTACACCTTC. Translating gives CAWTGPSSYGYTF.

The chain employs TRBV25-1 and TRBJ2-3; 12 nucleotides align to TRBD2. The CDR3 runs 17 residues. The V and J ends lost 5 bases and 6 bases, in that order; junction bases with no gene match: 12. The germline gives CDR1 MGHDK, CDR2 SYGVNS. The CDR3 region has the DNA TGTGCCAGCAGTCCTACCATGCTAGCGGGAGGGGGTGATACGCAGTATTTT. Translating it yields CASSPTMLAGGGDTQYF.

This chain joins TRBV7-2 and TRBJ2-3; D is uncertain. The CDR3 is 15 residues long. Germline values: CDR1 SGHTA, CDR2 FQGNSA. Trimming stripped 4 bases from V and 1 base from J, with 12 bases between. The CDR3, as DNA: TGTGCCAGCAGCTATGACCGAGACCGCACAGATACGCAGTATTTT. It translates to CASSYDRDRTDTQYF.

The chain employs TRBV11-2 and TRBJ1-1; a possible D gene is TRBD1 (5 bases). Germline V gene sequence: CDR1 SGHAT, CDR2 FQNNGV. The CDR3 has 13 residues. V was clipped by 7 bases and J by 2 bases, with 11 bases between them. CDR3 protein: CASNRQINTEAFF. As DNA, the CDR3 is TGTGCCAGCAATCGACAGATTAACACTGAAGCTTTCTTT.

This clonotype has more than one count but fewer than ten. The chain uses TRBV7-8 and TRBJ1-5; TRBD1 matches 7 bases. Germline CDR1 and CDR2: SGHVS and FQNEAQ. V lost 5 bases and J lost 9; bases outside the gene matches: 7. The CDR3 runs to 13 residues. CDR3 DNA: TGTGCCAGCAGCAAACAGGGGATATCGCCCCAGCATTTT. This gives the protein CASSKQGISPQHF.

This sequence joins TRBV11-3 and TRBJ2-2; D remains ambiguous. Trimming stripped 0 bases from V and 3 bases from J, with 5 bases between. From germline, CDR1 is SGHNT and CDR2 YENEEA. There are 14 residues in the CDR3. The CDR3 protein is CASSLDRDTGELFF. The DNA of the CDR3 is TGTGCCAGCAGCTTAGATCGGGACACCGGGGAGCTGTTTTTT.

The rearrangement links TRBV7-6 to TRBJ2-5; D gene uncertain. This CDR3 has 14 amino acids. Germline values: CDR1 SGHVS, CDR2 FNYEAQ. The V and J ends lost 3 bases and 1 base respectively, with 9 bases between them. CDR3 sequence (DNA): TGTGCCAGCAGCTTTACAAATCTCCAAGAGACCCAGTACTTC. It specifies CASSFTNLQETQYF.

This clonotype came up many times. The chain has TRBV5-1 and TRBJ2-1, with TRBD1 matching 7 bases. V was pared by 2 bases and J by 4 bases, with 6 bases of the junction left unmatched. CDR3 length: 15 residues. The germline CDR1 and CDR2 sequences are SGHRS and YFSETQ. CDR3 region: CASSFDREDYNEQFF. The CDR3 DNA sequence: TGCGCCAGCAGCTTCGACAGGGAAGATTACAATGAGCAGTTCTTC.

This clonotype was seen at least ten times. The V call is TRBV12-3 or TRBV12-4, the J call TRBJ2-1; TRBD2 aligns across 14 bases. The J segment lost 16 bases and the V segment lost 6 bases, leaving 11 bases of the junction unmatched. This CDR3 is 14 amino acids long. The CDR3 sequence is CASRQTSGRAYLFF. In DNA form, the CDR3 reads TGTGCCAGCAGGCAGACTAGCGGGAGGGCCTATTTATTCTTC.

The genes are TRBV7-2 and TRBJ2-1, with D perhaps being TRBD1 or TRBD2 (5 bases each). Germline V gives CDR1 SGHTA, CDR2 FQGNSA. The CDR3 is 15 residues long. Deletions cut 5 bases from V and 0 bases from J, with 11 bases between. The CDR3 loop is CASSRPGTSYNEQFF. CDR3 coding DNA: TGTGCCAGCAGCCGACCGGGGACCTCCTACAATGAGCAGTTCTTC.

The sample holds a few counts of this clonotype. This chain joins TRBV7-2 and TRBJ2-1, with D hard to call. From germline, CDR1 is SGHTA and CDR2 FQGNSA. The CDR3 runs to 12 residues. V was trimmed by 3 bases and J by 7 bases, leaving 7 bases between them. The CDR3 here is CASSFSRNEQFF. As DNA, the CDR3 is TGTGCCAGCAGCTTTAGTCGTAATGAGCAGTTCTTC. Looking up the rest from reference TRBV7-2 and TRBJ2-1 gives the full variable domain: GAGVSQSPSNKVTEKGKDVELRCDPISGHTALYWYRQSLGQGLEFLIYFQGNSAPDKSGLPSDRFSAERTGGSVSTLTIQRTQQEDSAVYLCASSFSRNEQFFGPGTRLTVL.

The sample holds many counts of this clonotype. CDR3 protein: CASSLYGGELFF. CDR3 nucleotide sequence: TGTGCCAGCAGCTTATACGGCGGGGAGCTGTTTTTT. The gene calls are TRBV7-3 and TRBJ2-2; D not certain. Trimming removed 2 bases from V and 7 bases from J, with 5 bases in between. The CDR3 has 12 amino acids. Germline assignment: CDR1 SGHTA and CDR2 FQGTGA.

This clonotype occurred a few times. V is TRBV19 and J is TRBJ2-4; D uncertain. CDR3 length: 13 amino acids. Trimming pared 10 bases from V and 1 base from J, leaving 11 bases between. The germline V gene has CDR1 LNHDA and CDR2 SQIVND (reference sequence). CDR3 in DNA: TGTGCCATCCCGGACGGGGCCAAAAACATTCAGTACTTC. This encodes CAIPDGAKNIQYF.

This clonotype was seen ten or more times. The chain couples TRBV5-4 to TRBJ2-2; weak D call: TRBD1 (5 bases). The V and J ends lost 4 bases and 5 bases respectively, with 15 bases between them. Germline CDR1 SGHNT, CDR2 YYREEE (reference sequence). The CDR3 spans 15 residues. CDR3 protein: CASSVEGAKTGELFF. CDR3 in DNA: TGTGCCAGCAGCGTAGAAGGGGCTAAGACCGGGGAGCTGTTTTTT. Together with reference TRBV5-4 and TRBJ2-2, the CDR3 gives the full variable domain: ETGVTQSPTHLIKTRGQQVTLRCSSQSGHNTVSWYQQALGQGPQFIFQYYREEENGRGNFPPRFSGLQFPNYSSELNVNALELDDSALYLCASSVEGAKTGELFFGEGSRLTVL.

The rearrangement uses TRBV4-1 and TRBJ1-2; D is unclear. CDR3 size: 11 residues. Germline values: CDR1 MGHRA, CDR2 YSYEKL. Trimming removed 5 bases from V and 4 bases from J, with 5 bases in between. The CDR3 nucleotides are TGCGCCAGCAGCACGGGCTATGGCTACACCTTC. Its translation: CASSTGYGYTF.

Ten or more counts support this clonotype. The rearrangement uses TRBV21-1 and TRBJ2-1; TRBD2, as called in the table, went unchecked against the DNA. TRBV21-1 is a recognized pseudogene. The CDR3 has 18 amino acids. CDR3 in DNA: TGTGCCAGCAGCACAGGGCCGCCAGATACGATTGACTACAATGAGCAGTTCTTC. It encodes CASSTGPPDTIDYNEQFF.

This clonotype occurred many times. The DNA of the CDR3 is TGTGCCAGCAGCTCAGAACGACTAGCCCACGAGCAGTTCTTC. This gives the protein CASSSERLAHEQFF. The genes are TRBV7-6 and TRBJ2-1; 7 positions match TRBD2. V lost 4 bases and J lost 10; bases outside the gene matches: 10. Germline V lookup: CDR1 SGHVS, CDR2 FNYEAQ. CDR3 length: 14 residues.

The rearrangement uses TRBV27 and TRBJ1-1, with D perhaps matching TRBD1 (6 bases). Germline V lookup: CDR1 MNHEY, CDR2 SMNVEV (reference sequence). Deletions cut 7 bases from V and 2 bases from J, with 17 bases between. CDR3 size: 15 residues. CDR3 DNA: TGTGCCAGCACTACAAACCGACAGGCTAACACTGAAGCTTTCTTT. Encoded protein: CASTTNRQANTEAFF.